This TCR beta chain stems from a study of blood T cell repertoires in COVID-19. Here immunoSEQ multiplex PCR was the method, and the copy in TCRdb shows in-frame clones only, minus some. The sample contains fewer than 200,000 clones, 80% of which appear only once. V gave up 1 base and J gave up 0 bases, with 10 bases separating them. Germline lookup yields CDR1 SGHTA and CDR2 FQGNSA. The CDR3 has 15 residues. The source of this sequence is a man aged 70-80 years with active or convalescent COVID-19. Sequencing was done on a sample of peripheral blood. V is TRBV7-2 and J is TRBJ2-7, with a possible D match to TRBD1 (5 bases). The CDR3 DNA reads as TGTGCCAGCAGCTTAGGGGGCCACAGCTCCTACGAGCAGTACTTC. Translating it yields CASSLGGHSSYEQYF.